This T cell receptor (beta chain) was retrieved from a study of T cell responses to AZD1222 COVID-19 vaccine. Broader study findings: Scientists sampled the repertoires only once the peak T cell response had passed. Donors were mostly white British, more females; clonal diversity possibly underestimated.

Germline CDR1 and CDR2: MNHNS and SASEGT. V lost 1 base to trimming and J lost 8 bases, with 20 bases between them. This CDR3 comprises 16 residues. Second doses at about 4 or about 12 weeks were pooled. The method was immunoSEQ multiplex PCR; TCRdb's version includes in-frame clones alone and lacks a portion of them. The top ten hold 4.4% of the sample, which has 100,000 to 150,000 clones, 85% to 90% seen once. About this clone itself: Its antigen is currently unknown.

The sequencing here drew on peripheral blood, taken 28 days after the second AZD1222 dose. The receptor comes from an adult who received the AZD1222 COVID-19 vaccine. The chain links TRBV6-1 to TRBJ1-2; a weak D match, TRBD1 (5 bases). The chain's CDR3 is CASSEDTGPSQGGYTF. The CDR3 DNA reads as TGTGCCAGCAGTGAAGACACCGGGCCCAGCCAGGGCGGCTACACCTTC.